This record looks at one TCR beta chain sequence and its context. This record comes from a study of Ad26.COV2.S vaccination and SARS-CoV-2 variants. This CDR3 is 16 amino acids long. Trimming removed 0 bases at V and 0 bases at J, with 9 bases between. CDR1 is MNHNS and CDR2 is SASEGT in the germline V gene. TCRdb's copy holds only in-frame clones and misses some; the assay was immunoSEQ multiplex PCR. The table has roughly 320,000 clones, 85% to 90% seen once; the top ten hold 1.5% to 2%. Treatment specified: roughly 19 received Ad26.COV2.S at low or high dose, single or two shots; five or six received placebo; per-sample allocation not given. Day 63 after the first vaccine or placebo injection was the time point for sampling.

The gene calls are TRBV6-1 and TRBJ1-3, with D unclear. The receptor comes from a person aged 18-60 years who received the Ad26.COV2.S COVID-19 vaccine or a placebo. Sample: peripheral blood, taken in a trial of Ad26.COV2.S vaccine versus placebo. CDR3 sequence: CASSEAPGISGNTIYF. CDR3 in DNA: TGTGCCAGCAGTGAAGCGCCAGGCATCTCTGGAAACACCATATATTTT.